The sequence of this T cell receptor beta chain was determined in a study of T-cell memory formation after mild COVID-19. On the study more broadly: Largely, the TCR clusters proved donor specific. Study-level findings and limits: Clones shrinking between day 15 and 85 showed a balanced CD4/CD8 split, and those that grew later tilted toward CD4+. Clones from the second wave (peaking day 37) had unconfirmed SARS-CoV-2 specificity.

CDR1 is LNHDA and CDR2 is SQIVND in the germline V gene (reference sequence). The V end was cut by 4 bases, the J end by 4 bases, with 9 bases between. The CDR3 is made up of 13 amino acids. TCRdb reanalysed the 5' RACE reads using MiXCR and keeps one entry per CDR3 protein. The sample lists 470,000 or so distinct CDR3 sequences, about 20% occurring once. This clonotype was observed at least ten times. Its antigen is not known. The J gene is TRBJ2-3, the V gene TRBV19; D is undetermined. This clonotype was sampled from an adult woman who had mild COVID-19 (a few samples of this study predate the infection). Cell type and time point are not known. The sample was PBMCs or a T cell subset sorted from them (not recorded which). The CDR3 loop reads CASSRGLADTQYF. The DNA for the CDR3 is TGTGCCAGTAGTAGGGGATTGGCAGATACGCAGTATTTT.